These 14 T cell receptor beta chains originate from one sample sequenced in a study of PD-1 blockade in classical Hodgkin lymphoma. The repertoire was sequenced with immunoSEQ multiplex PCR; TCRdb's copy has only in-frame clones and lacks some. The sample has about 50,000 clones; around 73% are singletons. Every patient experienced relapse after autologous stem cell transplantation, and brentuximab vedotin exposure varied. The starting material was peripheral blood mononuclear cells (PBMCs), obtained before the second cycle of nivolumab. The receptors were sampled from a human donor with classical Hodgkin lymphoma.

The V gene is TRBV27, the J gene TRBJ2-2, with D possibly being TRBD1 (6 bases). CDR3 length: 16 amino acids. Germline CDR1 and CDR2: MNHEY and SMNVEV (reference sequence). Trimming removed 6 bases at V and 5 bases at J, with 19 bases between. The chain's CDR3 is CASSYRVLARTGELFF. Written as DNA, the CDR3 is TGTGCCAGCAGCTACAGGGTTTTAGCGAGGACCGGGGAGCTGTTTTTT.

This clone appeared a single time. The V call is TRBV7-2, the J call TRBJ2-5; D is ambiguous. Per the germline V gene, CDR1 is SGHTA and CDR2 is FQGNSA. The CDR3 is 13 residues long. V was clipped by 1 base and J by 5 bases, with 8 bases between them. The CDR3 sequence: CASSLGTPETQYF. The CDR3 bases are TGTGCCAGCAGCTTAGGTACCCCGGAGACCCAGTACTTC.

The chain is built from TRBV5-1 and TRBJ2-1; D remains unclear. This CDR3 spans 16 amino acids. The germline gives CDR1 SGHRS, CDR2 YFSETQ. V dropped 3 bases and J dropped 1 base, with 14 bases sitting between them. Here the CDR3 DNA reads TGCGCCAGCAGCTCGCAGCGTTGGAGTTCCTACAATGAGCAGTTCTTC. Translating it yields CASSSQRWSSYNEQFF.

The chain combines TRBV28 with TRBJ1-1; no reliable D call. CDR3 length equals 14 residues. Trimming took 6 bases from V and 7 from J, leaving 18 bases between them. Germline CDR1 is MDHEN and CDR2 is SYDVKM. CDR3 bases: TGTGCCAGCAGCCTCCTTTTGGAGGTGGGTGAAGCTTTCTTT. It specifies CASSLLLEVGEAFF.

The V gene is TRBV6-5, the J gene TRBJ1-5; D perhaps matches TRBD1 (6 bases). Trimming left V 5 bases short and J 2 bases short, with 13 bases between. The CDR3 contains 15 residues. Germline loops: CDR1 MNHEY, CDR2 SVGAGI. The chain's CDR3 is CASSPLDSGNQPQHF. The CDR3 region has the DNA TGTGCCAGCAGTCCCTTGGACAGCGGCAATCAGCCCCAGCATTTT.

CDR3 residues: CASSSKQGPSYEQYF. The CDR3 DNA reads as TGTGCCAGCAGTTCGAAACAGGGTCCTTCCTACGAGCAGTACTTC. The chain carries TRBV11-2 and TRBJ2-7; D might be TRBD1 (6 bases). Trimming removed 6 bases at V and 1 base at J, with 16 bases between. CDR1 and CDR2 (germline): SGHAT, FQNNGV. The CDR3 has 15 amino acids.

CDR3 DNA sequence: TGTGCCAGCAGCTTAGCGTTAAGCACCGGGGAGCTGTTTTTT. Translation gives CASSLALSTGELFF. The chain employs TRBV7-9 and TRBJ2-2; unclear D gene. Per the germline V gene, CDR1 is SEHNR and CDR2 is FQNEAQ (reference sequence). V lost 0 bases to trimming and J lost 4 bases, with 6 bases between them. The CDR3 length is 14 residues.

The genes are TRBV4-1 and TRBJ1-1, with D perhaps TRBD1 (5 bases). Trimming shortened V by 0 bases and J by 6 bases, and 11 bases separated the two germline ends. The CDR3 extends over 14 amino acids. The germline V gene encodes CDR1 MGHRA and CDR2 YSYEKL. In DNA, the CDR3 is TGCGCCAGCAGCCAAGATCAACCGGGGGCTGAAGCTTTCTTT. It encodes CASSQDQPGAEAFF.

CDR3 DNA sequence: TGTGCCATCAGTGTAAGAGGTGACACTGAAGCTTTCTTT. It codes for CAISVRGDTEAFF. This chain uses TRBV10-3 with TRBJ1-1; D unresolved. The CDR3 has 13 amino acids. V was shortened by 4 bases and J by 3 bases, with 9 bases between the two germline ends. Germline V gene data show CDR1 as ENHRY and CDR2 as SYGVKD.

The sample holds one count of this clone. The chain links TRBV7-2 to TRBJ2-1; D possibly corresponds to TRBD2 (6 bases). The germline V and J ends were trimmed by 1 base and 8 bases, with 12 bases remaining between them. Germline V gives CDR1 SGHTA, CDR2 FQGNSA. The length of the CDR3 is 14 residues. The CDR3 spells CASSLEVLAHEQFF. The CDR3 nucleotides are TGTGCCAGCAGCTTAGAAGTACTAGCCCATGAGCAGTTCTTC.

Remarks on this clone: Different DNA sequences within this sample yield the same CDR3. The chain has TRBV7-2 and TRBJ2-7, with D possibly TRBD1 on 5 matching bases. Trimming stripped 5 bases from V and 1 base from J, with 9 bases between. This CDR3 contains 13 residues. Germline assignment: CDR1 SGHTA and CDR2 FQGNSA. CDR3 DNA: TGTGCCAGCAGCCTCGACAGATCCTACGAGCAGTACTTC. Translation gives CASSLDRSYEQYF.

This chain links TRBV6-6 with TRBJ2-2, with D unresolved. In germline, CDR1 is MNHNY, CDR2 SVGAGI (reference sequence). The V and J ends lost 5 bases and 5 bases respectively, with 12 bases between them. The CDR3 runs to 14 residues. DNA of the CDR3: TGTGCCAGCAGTCCCTGGTCCCAGACCGGGGAGCTGTTTTTT. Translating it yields CASSPWSQTGELFF.

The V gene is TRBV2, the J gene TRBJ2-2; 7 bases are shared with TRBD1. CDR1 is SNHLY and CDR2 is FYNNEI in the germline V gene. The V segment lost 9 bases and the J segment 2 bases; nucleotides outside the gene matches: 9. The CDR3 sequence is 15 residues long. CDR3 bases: TGTGCCAGGACAGGGAAAGCCCTCAACACCGGGGAGCTGTTTTTT. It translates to CARTGKALNTGELFF. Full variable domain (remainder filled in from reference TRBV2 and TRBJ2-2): EPEVTQTPSHQVTQMGQEVILRCVPISNHLYFYWYRQILGQKVEFLVSFYNNEISEKSEIFDDQFSVERPDGSNFTLKIRSTKLEDSAMYFCARTGKALNTGELFFGEGSRLTVL.

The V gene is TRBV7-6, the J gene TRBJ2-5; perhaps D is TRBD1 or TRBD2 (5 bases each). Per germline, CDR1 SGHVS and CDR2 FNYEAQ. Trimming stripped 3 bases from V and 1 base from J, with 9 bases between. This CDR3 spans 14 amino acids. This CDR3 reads CASSFGAGQETQYF. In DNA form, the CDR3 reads TGTGCCAGCAGCTTCGGGGCAGGCCAAGAGACCCAGTACTTC.